This T cell receptor beta chain was identified during a study of beta chain features in type 1 diabetes. Sequenced material consisted of expressed TCRB transcripts (all of the isolated RNA was reverse transcribed). Libraries were prepared by immunoSEQ multiplex PCR; TCRdb keeps only in-frame clonotypes and omits some of them. Here the sample spans around 150,000 clones, approximately 62% being singletons. V shed 4 bases, J shed 5 bases, and the junction held 6 bases outside the gene matches. The CDR3 extends over 14 amino acids. The germline V gene has CDR1 SGHDT and CDR2 YYEEEE. Regarding the study as a whole: Type 1 diabetes patients showed a moderate but significant shortening of TCRB CDR3s in all four CD4+ subsets. Comparison showed that naive, central memory and Treg TCRB repertoires appeared more similar among patients than among healthy donors.

With regard to this clone: Its antigen remains unknown.

Naive, central memory, regulatory and stem cell-like memory cells within the CD4+ compartment were sorted using CD45RO/CCR7/CD25/CD127/CD95/CD27. The TCR sequence derives from a man aged 25-45 years with type 1 diabetes. The chain links TRBV5-6 to TRBJ2-5, with 9 bases identical to TRBD1. Sequencing was carried out using naive CD4+ T cells from blood. Here the CDR3 reads CASSRTGGAETQYF. The CDR3 nucleotides are TGTGCCAGCAGCAGAACAGGGGGCGCGGAGACCCAGTACTTC. The whole variable domain, remainder taken from reference TRBV5-6 and TRBJ2-5, is DAGVTQSPTHLIKTRGQQVTLRCSPKSGHDTVSWYQQALGQGPQFIFQYYEEEERQRGNFPDRFSGHQFPNYSSELNVNALLLGDSALYLCASSRTGGAETQYFGPGTRLLVL.